This record concerns one TCR beta chain sequence. Ten or more counts support this clonotype. Its specific antigen is unknown. No much larger clone exists at a distance of one base, and base qualities are not known. What this sample's treatment or condition label stands for: allogeneic hematopoietic cell transplantation with graft depleted of TCRalphabeta T cells and CD19 B cells. Transplant recipients were children who received TCRalphabeta/CD19-depleted allogeneic hematopoietic cell grafts. The germline V and J ends show losses of 8 bases and 4 bases respectively, and no gene match explains 10 bases of the junction. CDR1 is given as MNHEY and CDR2 as SMNVEV, both from the germline V gene (reference sequence). From its cysteine to its phenylalanine, the CDR3 spans 15 amino acids. Only CDR3 DNA is held: 45 bases, read in frame from base 1. Library method: PCR. The listed sequencing device is Illumina HiSeq 2500. TCR libraries were prepared with molecular barcoding, using unique molecular identifiers to normalize TCRbeta repertoire quantification. TCRdb cleaned the public reads at Q25 with fastp, built clones with MiXCR and kept in-frame beta chains. CDR3 protein sequences are deduplicated, and each keeps its most common genes and DNA. This sample comprises fewer than 1 million distinct CDR3 sequences, less than 20% of them detected only once. The ten largest clones add up to approximately 5% of the sample.

The data originate from a study of T-cell reconstitution after alpha-beta-depleted transplantation in children (TCRdb year 2016). Regarding the study in general: The study quantitatively tracked T-cell immune reconstitution after TCRalphabeta/CD19-depleted allogeneic hematopoietic cell transplantation in children using TCR repertoire profiling.

Study-wide findings and limitations: The apparently early alphabetaT-cell count recovery about two months after transplant was reportedly dependent on only several hundred rapidly expanded clones derived from non-depleted graft cells. The frequencies of hyperexpanded clones fell over the following months, and after one year, T-cell counts and TCRbeta diversity were mostly attributed to newly produced T cells. The high TCRbeta diversity at day 60 in some patients was ascribed to recipient T cells and intrathymic progenitors that had survived conditioning.

The receptor comes from a male patient aged 5 to 17 who had a stem cell transplant for acute lymphoblastic leukemia, so the T cells may come from the graft donor. This chain is built from TRBV27 and TRBJ2-1; TRBD2 fits 8 bases in the junction. The material sequenced was PBMCs, mostly from graft donor cells, taken 360 days after TCRalphabeta/CD19-depleted stem cell transplant. The CDR3 loop reads CASSRSAGGYNEQFF. The base sequence is TGTGCCAGCTCCCGGTCGGCGGGAGGATACAATGAGCAGTTCTTC.